This T cell receptor (beta chain) appears in the sequencing data of a study of CD8+ T cells in alopecia areata. This clone was seen at least ten times. Germline V lookup: CDR1 LGHNT, CDR2 FRNRAP. Trimming shortened V by 3 bases and J by 7 bases, and 16 bases separated the two germline ends. The CDR3 length is 15 residues. Sequencing relied on a cDNA template that was reverse transcribed from extracted RNA. Sequencing was performed with immunoSEQ multiplex PCR; in TCRdb, only in-frame clones are kept and a portion is missing. The table lists over 120,000 clones, roughly 64% of them singletons. This specimen was CD4+ T cells sorted from blood, taken at week 0. The V gene is TRBV12-5, the J gene TRBJ2-1; D perhaps matches TRBD2 (6 bases). This TCR derives from a human donor with alopecia areata. The CDR3 sequence: CASGFTSTGRNEQFF. CDR3 coding DNA: TGTGCTAGTGGTTTCACTAGCACCGGTAGGAATGAGCAGTTCTTC.